Listed here are 4 T cell receptor beta chains from one sample, sequenced in a study of T cell repertoires in aging, cancer and after chemotherapy. Peripheral blood genomic DNA, not sorted cells or RNA, was the template. Rearranged V-D-J TRB sequences were amplified with a mixed TRB-A/B primer pool. TCRdb re-called the multiplex PCR reads through MiXCR, storing one row per CDR3 protein. This sample has about 1,200 distinct CDR3 sequences, with 20% to 30% found just once. The sample consisted of blood. The origin of the receptors is a human donor with a blood cancer.

By its share, this clonotype is large. The chain employs TRBV5-5 and TRBJ2-1, with D uncertain. The germline V gene encodes CDR1 SGHKS and CDR2 YYEKEE (reference sequence). The CDR3 has 12 amino acids. With 2 bases removed from V and 7 bases from J, the gap between germline ends came to 7 bases. This chain's CDR3 is CASSLSPNEQFF. As DNA, the CDR3 is TGTGCCAGCAGCTTATCCCCAAATGAGCAGTTCTTC. Supplemented by reference TRBV5-5 and TRBJ2-1, the full variable domain reads DAGVTQSPTHLIKTRGQQVTLRCSPISGHKSVSWYQQVLGQGPQFIFQYYEKEERGRGNFPDRFSARQFPNYSSELNVNALLLGDSALYLCASSLSPNEQFFGPGTRLTVL.

Within the sample, this clonotype is large (0.1 to 1%). The chain carries TRBV19 and TRBJ1-5; 9 bases are a match to TRBD1. The junction had 6 bases not matched to a gene; V was cut back by 6 bases and J by 3 bases. This CDR3 has 15 residues. CDR1 is LNHDA, CDR2 SQIVND, per germline (reference sequence). The CDR3 here is CASRMGQGSNQPQHF. The CDR3 DNA is TGTGCCAGTAGGATGGGACAGGGATCCAATCAGCCCCAGCATTTT.

Only one count was recorded for this clonotype. V usage is TRBV6-5 and J usage is TRBJ2-7, with 10 bases that match TRBD2. The V gene's germline CDR1 is MNHEY and CDR2 SVGAGI. The CDR3 extends over 15 amino acids. V shed 6 bases, J shed 7 bases, and the junction held 12 bases outside the gene matches. CDR3 region: CASRDSSGRWGEQYF. The CDR3 DNA sequence: TGTGCCAGCAGGGACTCTAGCGGGAGATGGGGGGAGCAGTACTTC.

This clonotype ranks as large. The J gene is TRBJ2-7, the V gene TRBV30; D not resolved. V was pared by 5 bases and J by 4 bases, with 9 bases between. Per the germline V gene, CDR1 is GTSNPN and CDR2 is SVGIG (reference sequence). The CDR3 totals 11 residues. CDR3 sequence (DNA): TGTGCCTGGGTTTCAACGTACGAGCAGTACTTC. Protein product: CAWVSTYEQYF.